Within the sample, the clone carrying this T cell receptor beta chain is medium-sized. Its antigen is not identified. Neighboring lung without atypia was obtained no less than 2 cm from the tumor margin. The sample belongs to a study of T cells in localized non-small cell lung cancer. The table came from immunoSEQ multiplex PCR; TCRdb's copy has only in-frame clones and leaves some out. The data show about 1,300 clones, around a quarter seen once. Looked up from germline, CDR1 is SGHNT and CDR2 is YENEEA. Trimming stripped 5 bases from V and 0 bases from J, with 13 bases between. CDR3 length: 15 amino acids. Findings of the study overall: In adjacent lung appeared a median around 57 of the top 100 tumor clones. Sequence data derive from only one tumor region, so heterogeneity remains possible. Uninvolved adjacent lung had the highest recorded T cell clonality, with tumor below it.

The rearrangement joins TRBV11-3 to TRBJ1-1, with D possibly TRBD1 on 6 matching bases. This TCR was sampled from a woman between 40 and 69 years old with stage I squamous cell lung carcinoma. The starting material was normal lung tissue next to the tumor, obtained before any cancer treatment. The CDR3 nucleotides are TGTGCCAGCAGCGGAACAGGGATCATGAACACTGAAGCTTTCTTT. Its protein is CASSGTGIMNTEAFF.